The present entry profiles one T cell receptor (beta chain) with its context. What it binds is unknown. Germline V gene sequence: CDR1 SGHRS, CDR2 YFSETQ. This CDR3 contains 15 residues. Trimming removed 1 base from V and 0 bases from J, with 7 bases in between. This sample stems from a study of T cell responses to AZD1222 COVID-19 vaccine. Study details: Analysis merged second doses at about 4 or about 12 weeks. Points from the study as a whole: Sampling that yielded the repertoires occurred only after the peak T cell response. A mostly white British donor set with more females was recruited, and clonal diversity was possibly underestimated.

Measured with immunoSEQ multiplex PCR; TCRdb has only the in-frame clones, and not every one. This sample has over 110,000 clones, with about 93% found just once. The receptor was isolated from an adult in good health. This chain uses TRBV5-1 with TRBJ2-2; D is perhaps TRBD1 (5 bases). The input for sequencing was peripheral blood, taken on day 0 of AZD1222 vaccination. The CDR3 DNA is TGCGCCAGCAGCTTGTCAGGGACGAACACCGGGGAGCTGTTTTTT. Protein product: CASSLSGTNTGELFF.